What follows are 8 T cell receptor beta chains derived from one specimen sequenced in a study of cytomegalovirus exposure and HLA in healthy donors (dated by TCRdb to about 2017). Library preparation was by the immunoSEQ multiplex PCR assay. For the multiplex PCR, a mixture combining 60 forward primers for TCR Vbeta segments and 13 reverse primers for TCR Jbeta segments was used. The clones in this table, taken by TCRdb from immuneACCESS, are in-frame only. Not every clone is retained; where verified, under half of the shortfall comes from an unresolved V gene, and the cause of the rest is unknown. The sample table records about 130,000 clones; roughly 79% of these occur just once. The top ten constitute 2.5% to 3.5% of the sample. Input material: PBMCs. The receptors stem from a boy aged 2 to 9 in good health and CMV-seronegative.

This chain uses TRBV21-1 with TRBJ2-2; the table names TRBD2, a call not compared with the DNA. TRBV21-1 is designated a pseudogene. The CDR3 contains 14 residues. CDR3 coding DNA: TGTGCCAGCAGCATAGCGGGGGGGGCCGGGGAGCTGTTTTTT. This gives the protein CASSIAGGAGELFF.

V usage is TRBV6-1 and J usage is TRBJ1-2; maybe TRBD1 (5 bases). The CDR3 sequence is 11 residues long. Germline assignment: CDR1 MNHNS and CDR2 SASEGT. With 10 bases removed from V and 5 bases from J, the gap between germline ends came to 11 bases. CDR3 amino acids: CATWGGYGYTF. In DNA, the CDR3 is TGTGCCACCTGGGGGGGGTATGGCTACACCTTC.

The V and J genes are TRBV6-1 and TRBJ2-1; 7 positions match TRBD2. With V trimmed by 8 bases and J by 3 bases, 7 bases remained unmatched. CDR3 size: 14 residues. The germline CDR1 and CDR2 sequences are MNHNS and SASEGT. CDR3 sequence reads: CASEGREGYNEQFF. For the CDR3, the DNA is TGTGCCAGCGAAGGAAGGGAGGGCTACAATGAGCAGTTCTTC.

This chain joins TRBV11-2 and TRBJ2-1; TRBD2 matches at 15 bases. The J segment lost 9 bases and the V segment lost 3 bases, leaving 6 bases of the junction unmatched. This CDR3 comprises 16 residues. CDR1 and CDR2 from the germline V gene are SGHAT and FQNNGV. The CDR3 sequence is CASSFGLAGGEGEQFF. CDR3 nucleotides: TGTGCCAGCAGCTTCGGACTAGCGGGAGGGGAGGGTGAGCAGTTCTTC. Combining the CDR3 with reference TRBV11-2 and TRBJ2-1 gives the whole variable domain EAGVAQSPRYKIIEKRQSVAFWCNPISGHATLYWYQQILGQGPKLLIQFQNNGVVDDSQLPKDRFSAERLKGVDSTLKIQPAKLEDSAVYLCASSFGLAGGEGEQFFGPGTRLTVL.

V gene TRBV6-1 combines with J gene TRBJ2-7, with TRBD1 matching over 8 bases. The CDR3 sequence is 15 residues long. J was trimmed by 2 bases and V by 2 bases; bases with no gene match: 5. The germline V gene has CDR1 MNHNS and CDR2 SASEGT. Written as DNA, the CDR3 is TGTGCCAGCAGTGAAAGGACAGGGTCTCCCTACGAGCAGTACTTC. Its translation is CASSERTGSPYEQYF.

The V call is TRBV6-6, the J call TRBJ2-7, with D possibly TRBD1 on 7 matching bases. The CDR3 has 15 amino acids. CDR1 MNHNY and CDR2 SVGAGI come from the germline V gene (reference sequence). The germline V and J ends were trimmed by 8 bases and 7 bases, with 24 bases remaining between them. CDR3 sequence (DNA): TGTGCCAGCCGAACACATCGGGGCAGGGGGGATGAGCAGTACTTC. It yields the protein CASRTHRGRGDEQYF.

The sample holds one count of this clone. J is TRBJ2-3 and V is TRBV6-4, with D tentatively TRBD1 (6 bases). The V end lost 2 bases, the J end lost 6 bases, and 12 bases lay between the germline ends. Germline-derived CDR1 and CDR2 are MRHNA and SNTAGT. The CDR3 is 14 amino acids. CDR3 DNA: TGTGCCAGCAGTGACCGTCTGGGGGCGGATACGCAGTATTTT. This codes for CASSDRLGADTQYF.

This clone has a single count. The rearrangement links TRBV4-2 to TRBJ2-7, with 7 bases fitting TRBD1. The CDR3 is 15 amino acids. The V segment lost 2 bases and the J segment 3 bases; nucleotides outside the gene matches: 7. The germline V gene encodes CDR1 LGHNA and CDR2 YNFKEQ. The CDR3 DNA reads as TGTGCCAGCAGCCAAATTCGGGACAGCTTCTACGAGCAGTACTTC. It specifies CASSQIRDSFYEQYF.